This TCR beta chain originates from a study of breast tumors, draining lymph nodes, adjacent tissues. Study results and caveats: Tumor TCR diversity was below lymph nodes but above nontumor tissue. Findings are consistent with lymph node origin and intratumoral expansion of most tumor T cells. That most tumor T cells come from lymph nodes remained unproven.

The lymph nodes were axillary draining lymph nodes from breast cancer patients. This clonotype has at least ten counts. Its antigen remains unknown. CDR3 length: 15 residues. CDR1 SGHNT and CDR2 YENEEA come from the germline V gene. With 6 bases clipped from V and 4 bases from J, the junction kept 10 bases outside the gene matches. TCRdb analysed the multiplex PCR reads with MiXCR anew, one entry per CDR3 protein. The repertoire includes 150,000 to 200,000 distinct CDR3 sequences, approximately 30% of them detected once, and around 4.1% sits in the top ten. The rearrangement joins TRBV11-3 to TRBJ2-7; 9 bases match TRBD1. The sequenced sample consisted of axillary lymph node tissue. This receptor was taken from a female donor with breast cancer. Some clones in this sample may be carry-over from other donors' samples. CDR3 in DNA: TGTGCCAGCAGGCGAACCGGGACAGGGCCATACGAGCAGTACTTC. This codes for CASRRTGTGPYEQYF.